The rows below give T cell receptor beta chains drawn from one sample of a study of vaccination and CD4 T cells after COVID-19. These receptors have no identified antigens. Via MiXCR, TCRdb re-called the PCR reads, giving one row per CDR3 protein. In the table there are around 12,000 distinct CDR3 sequences, 40% to 45% of which are singletons. The source material was CD4+ T cells from blood, cultured in vitro. The receptors here all came from a human donor who had recovered from COVID-19. Both conserved end residues are part of each CDR3. A D gene is named only where the DNA matches it firmly. Clone sizes are given selectively: once, few, many, or a class where the clone is expanded.

d_gene: .
j_gene: TRBJ1-6
v_gene: TRBV14
abundance: .
CDR3nt: TGTGCCAGCAGCCAGGGCTATTCACCCCTCCACTTT
CDR3aa: CASSQGYSPLHF

d_gene: .
j_gene: TRBJ2-5
v_gene: TRBV24-1
abundance: medium-sized
CDR3nt: TGTGCCACCAGTGACCCGGCAGGAGAGACCCAGTACTTC
CDR3aa: CATSDPAGETQYF

d_gene: .
j_gene: TRBJ2-5
v_gene: TRBV5-4
abundance: .
CDR3nt: TGTGCCAGCAGCCAGGGGTCGGTAGGGGAGACCCAGTACTTC
CDR3aa: CASSQGSVGETQYF

d_gene: .
j_gene: TRBJ2-7
v_gene: TRBV10-1
abundance: .
CDR3nt: TGCGCCAGCAGTGAGTCGATCTTAGGCGAGCAGTACTTC
CDR3aa: CASSESILGEQYF

d_gene: .
j_gene: TRBJ2-7
v_gene: TRBV19
abundance: .
CDR3nt: TGTGCCAGTAGTATAGACCTGAAATACGAGCAGTACTTC
CDR3aa: CASSIDLKYEQYF

d_gene: .
j_gene: TRBJ1-5
v_gene: TRBV12-3/TRBV12-4
abundance: once
CDR3nt: TGTGCCAGCAGTTCCGATGTCAGGGTCAATCAGCCCCAGCATTTT
CDR3aa: CASSSDVRVNQPQHF

d_gene: TRBD1
j_gene: TRBJ2-7
v_gene: TRBV7-6
abundance: few
CDR3nt: TGTGCCAGCAGCTACCGGGACAGGGGGATTTACGAGCAGTACTTC
CDR3aa: CASSYRDRGIYEQYF

d_gene: .
j_gene: TRBJ1-3
v_gene: TRBV5-6
abundance: few
CDR3nt: TGTGCCAGTGCAGAGCGGGGAAACACCATATATTTT
CDR3aa: CASAERGNTIYF

d_gene: .
j_gene: TRBJ1-2
v_gene: TRBV20-1
abundance: few
CDR3nt: TGCAGTGCTAGTAATGGGGGCACCAACTATGGCTACACCTTC
CDR3aa: CSASNGGTNYGYTF

d_gene: .
j_gene: TRBJ1-2
v_gene: TRBV20-1
abundance: .
CDR3nt: TGCAGTGCTAAGTCTGGAGGGAATGGTGGCTACACCTTC
CDR3aa: CSAKSGGNGGYTF

d_gene: .
j_gene: TRBJ2-7
v_gene: TRBV5-4
abundance: .
CDR3nt: TGTGCCAGCAGCTTGGACTCCGGCGCCGGCGAGCAGTACTTC
CDR3aa: CASSLDSGAGEQYF

d_gene: TRBD2
j_gene: TRBJ2-2
v_gene: TRBV7-7
abundance: few
CDR3nt: TGTGCTAGCAGCTTAGGGGAGGGGACCGGGGAGCTGTTTTTT
CDR3aa: CASSLGEGTGELFF

d_gene: TRBD1
j_gene: TRBJ2-7
v_gene: TRBV20-1
abundance: few
CDR3nt: TGCAGTGCTAGAGACGGGGGACAGGGGAACTACGAGCAGTACTTC
CDR3aa: CSARDGGQGNYEQYF

d_gene: .
j_gene: TRBJ1-1
v_gene: TRBV7-2
abundance: .
CDR3nt: TGTGCCAGCAGCCAACCGGTGAACACTGAAGCTTTCTTT
CDR3aa: CASSQPVNTEAFF

d_gene: .
j_gene: TRBJ2-2
v_gene: TRBV24-1
abundance: few
CDR3nt: TGTGCCACCAGTGACCAACAGGGCCTGAACACCGGGGAGCTGTTTTTT
CDR3aa: CATSDQQGLNTGELFF

d_gene: TRBD1
j_gene: TRBJ1-1
v_gene: TRBV5-1
abundance: .
CDR3nt: TGCGCCAGTTACTCCGGGACAGGGCTGTATAGAGAGAACACTGAAGCTTTCTTT
CDR3aa: CASYSGTGLYRENTEAFF

d_gene: .
j_gene: TRBJ2-5
v_gene: TRBV10-3
abundance: .
CDR3nt: TGTGCCATCAGTGATTTTCCACAAGAGACCCAGTACTTC
CDR3aa: CAISDFPQETQYF

d_gene: TRBD1
j_gene: TRBJ2-4
v_gene: TRBV20-1
abundance: few
CDR3nt: TGCAGTGCTAGGCGGCAGGGGGCTTACATTCAGTACTTC
CDR3aa: CSARRQGAYIQYF

d_gene: .
j_gene: TRBJ1-2
v_gene: TRBV7-2
abundance: .
CDR3nt: TGTGCCAGCAGCTCAGAGACTCAAGGCTATGGCTACACCTTC
CDR3aa: CASSSETQGYGYTF

d_gene: .
j_gene: TRBJ2-3
v_gene: TRBV7-6
abundance: medium-sized
CDR3nt: TGTGCCAGCAGCAAGCAGGGTGGAGGGAAGTACACAGATACGCAGTATTTT
CDR3aa: CASSKQGGGKYTDTQYF

d_gene: TRBD2
j_gene: TRBJ2-1
v_gene: TRBV7-2
abundance: few
CDR3nt: TGTGCCAGCAGCTCCAGCGGGGCGTACAATGAGCAGTTCTTC
CDR3aa: CASSSSGAYNEQFF

d_gene: .
j_gene: TRBJ2-1
v_gene: TRBV5-1
abundance: medium-sized
CDR3nt: TGCGCCAGCAGCCCCGGCGCGGGGAGCTCCTACAATGAGCAGTTCTTC
CDR3aa: CASSPGAGSSYNEQFF

d_gene: .
j_gene: TRBJ1-2
v_gene: TRBV4-2
abundance: .
CDR3nt: TGTGCCAGCAGCCAAGGGAAAGGTAGGAGCCCCATATTCCATGGCTACACCTTC
CDR3aa: CASSQGKGRSPIFHGYTF

d_gene: .
j_gene: TRBJ1-3
v_gene: TRBV20-1
abundance: .
CDR3nt: TGCAGTGCTACCAGGTCCGGAGCCCTAAACACCATATATTTT
CDR3aa: CSATRSGALNTIYF

d_gene: .
j_gene: TRBJ2-7
v_gene: TRBV7-9
abundance: few
CDR3nt: TGTGCCAGCAGCCCAGGGAATATCGACTACGAGCAGTACTTC
CDR3aa: CASSPGNIDYEQYF

d_gene: TRBD1
j_gene: TRBJ1-5
v_gene: TRBV20-1
abundance: .
CDR3nt: TGCAGTGCTCTGCCCGCCGGGACAGGGATTTCTCAGCCCCAGCATTTT
CDR3aa: CSALPAGTGISQPQHF

d_gene: .
j_gene: TRBJ1-2
v_gene: TRBV6-2/TRBV6-3
abundance: .
CDR3nt: TGTGCCAGCAGTTACGACCCCCTTGGCTACACCTTC
CDR3aa: CASSYDPLGYTF

d_gene: TRBD1
j_gene: TRBJ2-1
v_gene: TRBV6-5
abundance: .
CDR3nt: TGTGCCAGCAGTTACGGGACAGGGGGTTTGGAGCAGTTCTTC
CDR3aa: CASSYGTGGLEQFF

d_gene: TRBD2
j_gene: TRBJ2-1
v_gene: TRBV6-5
abundance: few
CDR3nt: TGTGCCAGCAGTTTTCGACTAGCGGAGAACAATGAGCAGTTCTTC
CDR3aa: CASSFRLAENNEQFF

d_gene: .
j_gene: TRBJ1-1
v_gene: TRBV7-4
abundance: .
CDR3nt: TGTGCCAGCAGCTCCGGAGCAGGTACTCGAGGCACTGAAGCTTTCTTT
CDR3aa: CASSSGAGTRGTEAFF

d_gene: TRBD1
j_gene: TRBJ1-5
v_gene: TRBV27
abundance: .
CDR3nt: TGTGCCAGCAGGGGGGGACAGGGAAATCAGCCCCAGCATTTT
CDR3aa: CASRGGQGNQPQHF

d_gene: TRBD2
j_gene: TRBJ2-5
v_gene: TRBV20-1
abundance: .
CDR3nt: TGCAGTGCCTTAGCGGGAGGGCTAAGTTTGGAGACCCAGTACTTC
CDR3aa: CSALAGGLSLETQYF

d_gene: .
j_gene: TRBJ1-1
v_gene: TRBV5-8
abundance: .
CDR3nt: TGTGCCAGCAGCTTGGCGGGGATTCCGAACACTGAAGCTTTCTTT
CDR3aa: CASSLAGIPNTEAFF

d_gene: TRBD1
j_gene: TRBJ2-5
v_gene: TRBV24-1
abundance: .
CDR3nt: TGTGCCACCAGTGATCCGCCGGGGACAGGGAGGGAAGAGACCCAGTACTTC
CDR3aa: CATSDPPGTGREETQYF

d_gene: .
j_gene: TRBJ1-5
v_gene: TRBV7-8
abundance: .
CDR3nt: TGTGCCAGCAGCTTAGATCGCTCTCAGCCCCAGCATTTT
CDR3aa: CASSLDRSQPQHF

d_gene: TRBD1
j_gene: TRBJ1-5
v_gene: TRBV28
abundance: .
CDR3nt: TGTGCCAGCAGTTTATCGACAGGGGCCCTCAATCAGCCCCAGCATTTT
CDR3aa: CASSLSTGALNQPQHF

d_gene: TRBD2
j_gene: TRBJ2-2
v_gene: TRBV2
abundance: .
CDR3nt: TGTGCCAGCAGTGAAGACCGGCTAGCGGGAGTGGCCGGGGAGCTGTTTTTT
CDR3aa: CASSEDRLAGVAGELFF

d_gene: TRBD2
j_gene: TRBJ2-3
v_gene: TRBV6-5
abundance: few
CDR3nt: TGTGCCAGCAGTTACTACTTTGGGCGGGGGGGGAGAGATACGCAGTATTTT
CDR3aa: CASSYYFGRGGRDTQYF

d_gene: .
j_gene: TRBJ1-1
v_gene: TRBV19
abundance: few
CDR3nt: TGTGCCAGTAGTAGGCTTCGGGACACTGAAGCTTTCTTT
CDR3aa: CASSRLRDTEAFF

d_gene: TRBD1
j_gene: TRBJ2-7
v_gene: TRBV12-3/TRBV12-4
abundance: once
CDR3nt: TGTGCCAGCAGCCTCAGACAGGGTGTCTACGAGCAGTACTTC
CDR3aa: CASSLRQGVYEQYF

d_gene: .
j_gene: TRBJ1-5
v_gene: TRBV12-3/TRBV12-4
abundance: few
CDR3nt: TGTGCCAGCACCACCCGGGGTAGCAATCAGCCCCAGCATTTT
CDR3aa: CASTTRGSNQPQHF